The present T cell receptor beta chain was sequenced within a study of blood T cell repertoires in COVID-19. Overall study context: The United States, Italy and Spain supplied acute and convalescent COVID-19 samples. T cells, B-cell-depleted T cells, or PBMCs provided the cDNA or gDNA that served as material.

Authors' processing steps: Quantification of nucleated cells was approximated via reference gene primer amplification. Here immunoSEQ multiplex PCR was the method, and the copy in TCRdb shows in-frame clones only, minus some. V, J and clone size are taken as reported in that table, and D and trimming were inferred from the DNA itself. The table has 200,000 to 250,000 clones, approximately 82% seen once. Sequenced sample: peripheral blood. This sequence was found in a woman aged 35 to 49 with acute or convalescent COVID-19.

The CDR3 DNA is TGTGCCTCGGGTGATGTTATGAACACTGAAGCTTTCTTT. Amino acid sequence: CASGDVMNTEAFF. The rearrangement links TRBV10-3 to TRBJ1-1; D call uncertain. The ends were cut back, 11 bases at V and 0 bases at J, with 13 bases in the middle. The CDR3 has 13 amino acids. CDR1 and CDR2 (germline): ENHRY, SYGVKD.